The 24 T cell receptor beta chains below come from one sample, sequenced in a study of blood T cell repertoires in COVID-19. Repertoires were generated with immunoSEQ multiplex PCR, while TCRdb's copy carries only in-frame clones and drops some. The table lists approximately 440,000 clones, about 92% of them singletons. Material: PBMCs or T cells enriched from blood (not recorded which). The receptors were gathered from a man aged 18-30 years who had recovered from COVID-19.

V gene TRBV7-8 combines with J gene TRBJ1-5; tentatively, D is TRBD1 (5 bases). V dropped 1 base and J dropped 1 base, with 11 bases sitting between them. Germline CDR1 is SGHVS and CDR2 is FQNEAQ. The CDR3 runs 16 residues. This CDR3 is CASSLVQGQSNQPQHF. The CDR3 bases are TGTGCCAGCAGCTTAGTGCAGGGCCAGAGCAATCAGCCCCAGCATTTT.

V is TRBV4-1 and J is TRBJ2-1; tentatively, D is TRBD1 (6 bases). The CDR3 covers 14 residues. Germline-derived CDR1 and CDR2 are MGHRA and YSYEKL. Trimming left V 0 bases short and J 7 bases short, with 10 bases between. The CDR3 nucleotides are TGCGCCAGCAGCCAAGATCTTGGGACAAATGAGCAGTTCTTC. Protein sequence: CASSQDLGTNEQFF.

The CDR3 is CATRGSGSGTDTQYF. The CDR3, as DNA: TGTGCCACCAGGGGTAGCGGGAGTGGTACAGATACGCAGTATTTT. The chain combines TRBV24-1 with TRBJ2-3, with 9 bases that match TRBD2. The germline V gene has CDR1 KGHDR and CDR2 SFDVKD. Unmatched junction bases numbered 7, after V lost 7 bases and J lost 3 bases. This CDR3 region has 15 residues.

The chain employs TRBV13 and TRBJ1-2; possible D gene TRBD1, 6 bases. This CDR3 contains 13 residues. Germline V gene lookup returns CDR1 PRHDT and CDR2 FYEKMQ (reference sequence). V lost 5 bases and J 3 bases, leaving 10 bases between the germline ends. The CDR3 here is CASSPRGHYGYTF. Written as DNA, the CDR3 is TGTGCCAGCAGCCCCAGGGGCCACTATGGCTACACCTTC.

J is TRBJ1-3 and V is TRBV30, with 8 bases that match TRBD1. Trimming cost V 1 base and J 0 bases; bases outside gene matches: 5. The CDR3 spans 16 residues. Germline V gene sequence: CDR1 GTSNPN, CDR2 SVGIG (reference sequence). CDR3 sequence (DNA): TGTGCCTGGAGTGCCGGACAGGGCCTCTCTGGAAACACCATATATTTT. It translates to CAWSAGQGLSGNTIYF.

The chain uses TRBV5-1 and TRBJ2-3; a weak D match, TRBD1 (5 bases). This CDR3 spans 16 amino acids. Germline-derived CDR1 and CDR2 are SGHRS and YFSETQ. Trimming shortened V by 4 bases and J by 1 base, and 16 bases separated the two germline ends. CDR3: CASSPAPQGGTDTQYF. The CDR3 coding sequence is TGCGCCAGCAGCCCCGCCCCGCAGGGCGGCACAGATACGCAGTATTTT.

The chain carries TRBV6-4 and TRBJ1-2; no firm D call. Germline values: CDR1 MRHNA, CDR2 SNTAGT. There are 12 residues in the CDR3. Trimming stripped 3 bases from V and 7 bases from J, with 9 bases between. As DNA, the CDR3 is TGTGCCAGCAGTGAACGAGGGAGTGGCTACACCTTC. Residues: CASSERGSGYTF.

This clone was picked up one time. The V gene is TRBV6-5, the J gene TRBJ2-5; 7 bases align to TRBD1. With V trimmed by 8 bases and J by 0 bases, 6 bases remained unmatched. Germline V CDR1 and CDR2: MNHEY, SVGAGI. This CDR3 contains 14 residues. This CDR3 is CASGRQGNQETQYF. CDR3 DNA sequence: TGTGCCAGCGGTCGACAGGGAAACCAAGAGACCCAGTACTTC.

This clone was seen more than once but under ten times. The chain links TRBV27 to TRBJ2-7, with 7 positions matching TRBD1. CDR3 length equals 15 residues. Looked up from germline, CDR1 is MNHEY and CDR2 is SMNVEV (reference sequence). Trimming at V came to 5 bases and at J to 3 bases, leaving 10 bases not matched to a gene. For the CDR3, the DNA is TGTGCCAGCAGTCCCCGACAGGGCGCTGACTACGAGCAGTACTTC. The encoded protein is CASSPRQGADYEQYF.

The chain joins TRBV6-4 to TRBJ2-7; TRBD2 agrees at 7 bases. The CDR3 contains 14 residues. The germline CDR1 and CDR2 sequences are MRHNA and SNTAGT. V dropped 7 bases and J dropped 1; count of bases not matched to a gene: 7. For the CDR3, the DNA is TGTGCCAGCACCCGGGGGGAGGGTTCCTACGAGCAGTACTTC. Residues: CASTRGEGSYEQYF.

The CDR3 loop is CASSIDGGWNSPLHF. For the CDR3, the DNA is TGTGCCAGTAGTATAGACGGGGGGTGGAATTCACCCCTCCACTTT. V usage is TRBV19 and J usage is TRBJ1-6, with D perhaps matching TRBD1 (5 bases). The V gene lost 0 bases and the J gene lost 7 bases, with 10 bases spanning the gap. Germline V CDR1 and CDR2: LNHDA, SQIVND (reference sequence). The CDR3 totals 15 residues.

This rearrangement joins TRBV27 to TRBJ1-2, with TRBD1 matching over 7 bases. Germline V gene sequence: CDR1 MNHEY, CDR2 SMNVEV (reference sequence). The CDR3 has 16 residues. V lost 1 base to trimming and J lost 4 bases; unmatched junction nucleotides: 9. In DNA form, the CDR3 reads TGTGCCAGCAGTTTATACGGGACAGACCCTATCTATGGCTACACCTTC. Amino acids: CASSLYGTDPIYGYTF.

The chain links TRBV7-2 to TRBJ1-6; D is uncertain. Per the germline V gene, CDR1 is SGHTA and CDR2 is FQGNSA. The germline V and J ends were trimmed by 1 base and 9 bases, with 13 bases remaining between them. This CDR3 has 15 amino acids. CDR3 nucleotide sequence: TGTGCCAGCAGCTTAGTCAGTGGCCTCAGTTCACCCCTCCACTTT. Protein: CASSLVSGLSSPLHF. Filled out from reference TRBV7-2 and TRBJ1-6, the complete variable domain reads GAGVSQSPSNKVTEKGKDVELRCDPISGHTALYWYRQSLGQGLEFLIYFQGNSAPDKSGLPSDRFSAERTGGSVSTLTIQRTQQEDSAVYLCASSLVSGLSSPLHFGNGTRLTVT.

The rearrangement uses TRBV19 and TRBJ2-1; D remains unclear. The CDR3 extends over 15 amino acids. Germline V CDR1 and CDR2: LNHDA, SQIVND (reference sequence). V lost 5 bases and J 4 bases, leaving 15 bases between the germline ends. CDR3 sequence (DNA): TGTGCCAGTAGTTTACTGCCAGGCCGTTACAATGAGCAGTTCTTC. It translates to CASSLLPGRYNEQFF.

The J gene is TRBJ1-5, the V gene TRBV6-5; possibly TRBD1 for D (5 bases). The CDR3 has 14 residues. Trimming removed 7 bases at V and 4 bases at J, with 14 bases between. CDR1 and CDR2 from the germline V gene are MNHEY and SVGAGI. CDR3 bases: TGTGCCAGCAAAGCTCCAGGGAGGAATCAGCCCCAGCATTTT. Encoded protein: CASKAPGRNQPQHF.

This chain joins TRBV28 and TRBJ1-4, with 9 bases fitting TRBD1. This CDR3 is 16 amino acids long. CDR1 and CDR2 from the germline V gene are MDHEN and SYDVKM. The V and J ends lost 5 bases and 0 bases, in that order; junction bases with no gene match: 4. The CDR3 DNA is TGTGCCAGCAGTCGGACAGGGGCGACAACTAATGAAAAACTGTTTTTT. Amino acid sequence: CASSRTGATTNEKLFF. Full variable domain (rest looked up from reference TRBV28 and TRBJ1-4): DVKVTQSSRYLVKRTGEKVFLECVQDMDHENMFWYRQDPGLGLRLIYFSYDVKMKEKGDIPEGYSVSREKKERFSLILESASTNQTSMYLCASSRTGATTNEKLFFGSGTQLSVL.

The rearrangement uses TRBV5-8 and TRBJ2-5; D is perhaps TRBD2 (7 bases). V lost 5 bases and J lost 3, with 14 bases in between. Germline values: CDR1 SGHTS, CDR2 YDEGEE. The CDR3 loop spans 14 amino acids. The CDR3 reads CASSEGGDKETQYF. The CDR3 DNA reads as TGTGCCAGCAGTGAGGGGGGGGACAAAGAGACCCAGTACTTC.

This clone appeared a single time. The genes are TRBV3-1 (or the pseudogene TRBV3-2) and TRBJ2-5, with D perhaps TRBD2 (6 bases). The CDR3 runs 15 residues. Germline assignment: CDR1 LGHDT and CDR2 YNNKEL (reference sequence). Trimming removed 0 bases at V and 2 bases at J, with 10 bases between. The CDR3 here is CASSQEGTGQETQYF. The CDR3 coding sequence is TGTGCCAGCAGCCAAGAGGGGACTGGGCAAGAGACCCAGTACTTC.

The chain has TRBV7-9 and TRBJ1-3; D uncertain. V lost 0 bases to trimming and J lost 2 bases, with 11 bases between them. Looked up from germline, CDR1 is SEHNR and CDR2 is FQNEAQ (reference sequence). The CDR3 has 16 amino acids. DNA for the CDR3: TGTGCCAGCAGCTTAGCAAGTCTCGGGGCTGGAAACACCATATATTTT. Translating gives CASSLASLGAGNTIYF.

This clone was detected once. The rearrangement links TRBV12-5 to TRBJ1-6, with D possibly matching TRBD1 (6 bases). V was shortened by 6 bases and J by 4 bases, with 13 bases between the two germline ends. The CDR3 runs to 15 residues. From germline, CDR1 is LGHNT and CDR2 FRNRAP. The CDR3 DNA reads TGTGCTAGTGGCCCGGGAGGGGGTTATAATTCACCCCTCCACTTT. It is translated as CASGPGGGYNSPLHF.

The chain links TRBV10-3 to TRBJ2-1; the match to TRBD2 covers 12 bases. V was pared by 7 bases and J by 4 bases, with 2 bases of the junction left unmatched. The germline CDR1 and CDR2 sequences are ENHRY and SYGVKD. The length of the CDR3 is 14 residues. Here the CDR3 DNA reads TGTGCCATCACTAGCGGGAGGGGGTACAATGAGCAGTTCTTC. Its protein is CAITSGRGYNEQFF.

This sequence joins TRBV10-3 and TRBJ2-1; 11 bases are a match to TRBD2. Germline V CDR1 and CDR2: ENHRY, SYGVKD. The junction had 9 bases not matched to a gene; V was cut back by 6 bases and J by 5 bases. The CDR3 contains 16 residues. This chain's CDR3 is CAISVSGRAQNNEQFF. Written as DNA, the CDR3 is TGTGCCATCAGCGTTAGCGGGAGGGCGCAGAACAATGAGCAGTTCTTC.

This sequence joins TRBV20-1 and TRBJ1-1; D is perhaps TRBD1 (6 bases). CDR1 DFQATT and CDR2 SNEGSKA come from the germline V gene (reference sequence). The V end lost 3 bases, the J end lost 3 bases, and 20 bases lay between the germline ends. This CDR3 has 16 residues. The CDR3 nucleotides read TGCAGTGCTAGTTCGGTTGCAGGGGCCCCCCACACTGAAGCTTTCTTT. This gives the protein CSASSVAGAPHTEAFF.

This chain links TRBV7-2 with TRBJ2-5, with D possibly TRBD1 on 7 matching bases. Germline loops: CDR1 SGHTA, CDR2 FQGNSA. The CDR3 sequence is 15 residues long. The germline V and J ends were trimmed by 3 bases and 3 bases, with 14 bases remaining between them. CDR3 bases: TGTGCCAGCAGCTTGATTGGAGGGGGCAAAGAGACCCAGTACTTC. This sequence encodes CASSLIGGGKETQYF.